What follows are 24 T cell receptor beta chains derived from one specimen sequenced in a study of blood T cell repertoires in COVID-19. Sequencing was performed with immunoSEQ multiplex PCR; in TCRdb, only in-frame clones are kept and a portion is missing. Of around 150,000 clones in the sample, around 80% are singletons; the top ten hold 11%. The sample taken for sequencing was PBMCs or T cells enriched from blood (not recorded which). The receptors shown here come from a man over 45 who had recovered from COVID-19.

The chain combines TRBV28 with TRBJ1-1; 9 bases are a match to TRBD1. Germline trimming cut 5 bases from V and 4 bases from J; bases unmatched to any gene: 5. Germline assignment: CDR1 MDHEN and CDR2 SYDVKM. This CDR3 has 14 residues. DNA for the CDR3: TGTGCCAGCAGTCCCGGGACAGGGTTCACTGAAGCTTTCTTT. Its translation: CASSPGTGFTEAFF.

V usage is TRBV18 and J usage is TRBJ1-5; D may be TRBD1 (6 bases). CDR1 and CDR2 from the germline V gene are KGHSH and LQKENI. V was trimmed by 4 bases and J by 3 bases, leaving 13 bases between them. The CDR3 consists of 15 residues. CDR3 protein: CASSLSTGANQPQHF. CDR3 coding DNA: TGTGCCAGCTCACTTTCGACAGGAGCCAATCAGCCCCAGCATTTT.

The V and J genes are TRBV3-1 (or the pseudogene TRBV3-2) and TRBJ2-5; 7 nucleotides agree with TRBD2. The ends lost 5 bases at V and 10 bases at J; junction bases unmatched: 10. This CDR3 has 13 amino acids. CDR1 and CDR2 (germline): LGHDT, YNNKEL (reference sequence). In DNA, the CDR3 is TGTGCCAGCAGCTCCCGGGGAGGGGAGTTCCAGTACTTC. This sequence encodes CASSSRGGEFQYF.

J is TRBJ2-5 and V is TRBV4-1; 7 nucleotides line up with TRBD1. CDR1 and CDR2 from the germline V gene are MGHRA and YSYEKL. The CDR3 totals 14 residues. With V trimmed by 1 base and J by 5 bases, 4 bases remained unmatched. DNA for the CDR3: TGCGCCAGCAGCCAAGTAGGGGGCTGGGAGACCCAGTACTTC. Translated: CASSQVGGWETQYF.

The chain recombines TRBV30 with TRBJ1-2; D gene unclear. V dropped 0 bases and J dropped 7 bases, with 6 bases sitting between them. In germline, CDR1 is GTSNPN, CDR2 SVGIG (reference sequence). The CDR3 runs to 11 residues. The CDR3 here is CAWSVLFGYTF. CDR3 DNA sequence: TGTGCCTGGAGTGTACTCTTTGGCTACACCTTC.

The V call is TRBV10-3, the J call TRBJ1-5, with TRBD1 matching over 9 bases. V lost 4 bases and J lost 1; bases outside the gene matches: 5. CDR3 length: 16 residues. Germline V gives CDR1 ENHRY, CDR2 SYGVKD. In DNA, the CDR3 is TGTGCCATCAGTGGACAGGGGGGGATAAGCAATCAGCCCCAGCATTTT. It translates to CAISGQGGISNQPQHF.

The rearrangement joins TRBV19 to TRBJ1-1; TRBD1 aligns across 8 bases. The germline gives CDR1 LNHDA, CDR2 SQIVND (reference sequence). J gave up 1 base and V 10 bases, and 8 bases lay outside the gene matches. The CDR3 is 14 residues long. CDR3 amino acids: CATSLDRGNTEAFF. The CDR3 coding sequence is TGTGCCACCTCACTAGACAGGGGGAACACTGAAGCTTTCTTT.

The chain has TRBV5-4 and TRBJ2-3, with a possible D match to TRBD2 (6 bases). Germline values: CDR1 SGHNT, CDR2 YYREEE (reference sequence). The CDR3 spans 15 residues. The germline V and J ends were trimmed by 2 bases and 1 base, with 11 bases remaining between them. The CDR3 sequence is CASSFPPGGTDTQYF. CDR3 nucleotide sequence: TGTGCCAGCAGCTTCCCCCCGGGGGGCACAGATACGCAGTATTTT.

There are a few counts of this clone. V usage is TRBV18 and J usage is TRBJ1-2; D is unclear. The CDR3 is made up of 14 amino acids. Germline V gene lookup returns CDR1 KGHSH and CDR2 LQKENI. The V and J ends lost 1 base and 8 bases respectively, with 14 bases between them. CDR3 nucleotides: TGTGCCAGCTCACCACTCGACAACCCACGGGGCTACACCTTC. It translates to CASSPLDNPRGYTF.

This clone was recorded only once. The chain employs TRBV28 and TRBJ1-1; D not certain. The V end lost 9 bases, the J end lost 1 base, and 12 bases lay between the germline ends. CDR1 is MDHEN and CDR2 is SYDVKM in the germline V gene. This CDR3 comprises 13 residues. CDR3 DNA sequence: TGTGCCAGTACGGGAGGTTCGAACACTGAAGCTTTCTTT. It codes for CASTGGSNTEAFF.

The chain recombines TRBV28 with TRBJ2-5, with a possible D match to TRBD1 (5 bases). CDR1 and CDR2 (germline): MDHEN, SYDVKM. The CDR3 runs 14 residues. Trimming left V 3 bases short and J 5 bases short, with 13 bases between. The CDR3 DNA is TGTGCCAGCAGTTTGACGCAGGGTTTTGAGACCCAGTACTTC. This sequence encodes CASSLTQGFETQYF.

V usage is TRBV15 and J usage is TRBJ2-7, with 7 bases identical to TRBD1. V was clipped by 0 bases and J by 3 bases; unmatched bases: 2. The CDR3 spans 14 residues. Germline values: CDR1 LNHNV, CDR2 YYDKDF (reference sequence). CDR3 sequence reads: CATSRDSGGYEQYF. CDR3 nucleotide sequence: TGTGCCACCAGCAGAGATTCAGGGGGCTACGAGCAGTACTTC.

V gene TRBV28 combines with J gene TRBJ1-1; 11 bases fit TRBD1. The CDR3 covers 16 residues. Germline assignment: CDR1 MDHEN and CDR2 SYDVKM. V lost 5 bases and J lost 0; bases outside the gene matches: 5. The CDR3 DNA reads TGTGCCAGCAGTGGGACAGGGGGTGTAATGAACACTGAAGCTTTCTTT. Residues: CASSGTGGVMNTEAFF.

The CDR3 spells CASSLSGRLAEQFF. For the CDR3, the DNA is TGTGCCAGCAGTTTGAGCGGGAGGTTAGCTGAGCAGTTCTTC. The chain carries TRBV28 and TRBJ2-1; 9 bases fit TRBD2. Germline V gives CDR1 MDHEN, CDR2 SYDVKM. V shed 3 bases, J shed 9 bases, and the junction held 6 bases outside the gene matches. The CDR3 consists of 14 residues.

The chain has TRBV28 and TRBJ2-4; tentatively, D is TRBD1 (5 bases). The CDR3 totals 16 residues. V dropped 5 bases and J dropped 4 bases, with 18 bases sitting between them. CDR1 and CDR2 from the germline V gene are MDHEN and SYDVKM. CDR3 sequence: CASSPTPGQSKNIQYF. DNA for the CDR3: TGTGCCAGCAGTCCAACACCAGGGCAGTCGAAAAACATTCAGTACTTC.

This CDR3 reads CASSLARGPNTEAFF. The CDR3 coding sequence is TGTGCCAGCAGCTTGGCCAGGGGACCGAACACTGAAGCTTTCTTT. The chain uses TRBV7-9 and TRBJ1-1; a weak D match, TRBD1 (6 bases). This CDR3 comprises 15 residues. Germline lookup yields CDR1 SEHNR and CDR2 FQNEAQ (reference sequence). The V gene lost 3 bases and the J gene lost 1 base, with 12 bases spanning the gap.

This chain uses TRBV5-4 with TRBJ2-2; TRBD1 matches 8 bases. CDR1 and CDR2 (germline): SGHNT, YYREEE (reference sequence). With V trimmed by 4 bases and J by 7 bases, 12 bases remained unmatched. The CDR3 contains 16 residues. CDR3 amino acids: CASSKGQALGDGELFF. The CDR3 region has the DNA TGTGCCAGCAGCAAGGGACAGGCCCTCGGGGACGGGGAGCTGTTTTTT.

V usage is TRBV23-1 and J usage is TRBJ1-5; TRBD1 is a possible D gene (6 bases). TRBV23-1 is given ORF status, its function remaining uncertain. This CDR3 has 14 residues. V was cut by 7 bases and J by 4 bases, with 14 bases left in between. Written as DNA, the CDR3 is TGCGCCAGCACCACAGGGTTTGAGAATCAGCCCCAGCATTTT. As protein: CASTTGFENQPQHF.

The chain recombines TRBV28 with TRBJ2-1; D remains ambiguous. This CDR3 region has 16 residues. Germline V gene sequence: CDR1 MDHEN, CDR2 SYDVKM. V was cut by 1 base and J by 4 bases, with 14 bases left in between. CDR3 sequence (DNA): TGTGCCAGCAGTTTATTAAACTTCGGTTCTTACAATGAGCAGTTCTTC. It is translated as CASSLLNFGSYNEQFF. Combining the CDR3 with reference TRBV28 and TRBJ2-1 gives the whole variable domain DVKVTQSSRYLVKRTGEKVFLECVQDMDHENMFWYRQDPGLGLRLIYFSYDVKMKEKGDIPEGYSVSREKKERFSLILESASTNQTSMYLCASSLLNFGSYNEQFFGPGTRLTVL.

The chain carries TRBV5-1 and TRBJ2-7, with D maybe TRBD2 (5 bases). The CDR3 is made up of 14 amino acids. The germline V gene has CDR1 SGHRS and CDR2 YFSETQ. V lost 3 bases to trimming and J lost 2 bases, with 12 bases between them. DNA of the CDR3: TGCGCCAGCAGCTCGTTCGGGGATCCCTACGAGCAGTACTTC. The encoded protein is CASSSFGDPYEQYF.

A word on this clone: Additional DNA sequences in this sample encode the identical CDR3. V usage is TRBV15 and J usage is TRBJ1-3; perhaps TRBD1 as D (5 bases). Trimming removed 0 bases at V and 0 bases at J, with 12 bases between. The CDR3 loop spans 17 amino acids. Germline CDR1 LNHNV, CDR2 YYDKDF (reference sequence). The CDR3 nucleotides are TGTGCCACCAGCAGAGATTCTGGGGGGATCTCTGGAAACACCATATATTTT. It is translated as CATSRDSGGISGNTIYF. Based on the CDR3 plus reference TRBV15 and TRBJ1-3, the full variable domain is DAMVIQNPRYQVTQFGKPVTLSCSQTLNHNVMYWYQQKSSQAPKLLFHYYDKDFNNEADTPDNFQSRRPNTSFCFLDIRSPGLGDTAMYLCATSRDSGGISGNTIYFGEGSWLTVV.

The genes are TRBV29-1 and TRBJ1-6; 9 bases match TRBD1. The CDR3 has 16 residues. V shed 4 bases and J 6 bases; nucleotides not matched to a gene: 10. Germline CDR1 reads SQVTM; CDR2 reads ANQGSEA. CDR3 in DNA: TGCAGCGTTGTCTACGCAGGACAGGGGACTAATTCACCCCTCCACTTT. Translating gives CSVVYAGQGTNSPLHF.

The J gene is TRBJ2-5, the V gene TRBV2; no clear D. The CDR3 spans 11 residues. The V gene lost 5 bases and the J gene lost 5 bases, with 6 bases spanning the gap. Per the germline V gene, CDR1 is SNHLY and CDR2 is FYNNEI. Here the CDR3 DNA reads TGTGCCAGCAGTTCCTCCGAGACCCAGTACTTC. This gives the protein CASSSSETQYF.

V usage is TRBV6-6 and J usage is TRBJ1-2; D possibly corresponds to TRBD1 (5 bases). The length of the CDR3 is 14 residues. Trimming removed 2 bases from V and 6 bases from J, with 13 bases in between. Germline loops: CDR1 MNHNY, CDR2 SVGAGI (reference sequence). Here the CDR3 DNA reads TGTGCCAGCAGTTACCGGCCAGGGCGCGATGGCTACACCTTC. As protein: CASSYRPGRDGYTF.